What follows are 10 T cell receptor beta chains derived from one specimen sequenced in a study of blood T cell repertoires in COVID-19. Assay: immunoSEQ multiplex PCR; the TCRdb copy retains only in-frame clones and omits some. The sample has some 300,000 clones; more than 80% are singletons. The sequencing sample was made of peripheral blood. These receptors all come from a woman aged 45-59 years with COVID-19, enrolled during active disease.

The V gene is TRBV5-1, the J gene TRBJ2-7; TRBD2 might be the D (6 bases). The CDR3 is made up of 17 amino acids. The V and J ends lost 5 bases and 0 bases respectively, with 21 bases between them. Looked up from germline, CDR1 is SGHRS and CDR2 is YFSETQ. This chain's CDR3 is CASRMGGVATSSYEQYF. As DNA, the CDR3 is TGCGCCAGCAGAATGGGGGGAGTAGCGACTAGCTCCTACGAGCAGTACTTC.

The rearrangement links TRBV7-8 to TRBJ2-1; 13 nucleotides line up with TRBD2. In germline, CDR1 is SGHVS, CDR2 FQNEAQ. The CDR3 spans 13 residues. Trimming removed 5 bases from V and 13 bases from J; junction bases left unmatched: 5. CDR3 DNA: TGTGCCAGCAGCCGCGGGACTAGCGGGATACAGTTCTTC. Residues: CASSRGTSGIQFF. Combining the CDR3 with reference TRBV7-8 and TRBJ2-1 gives the whole variable domain GAGVSQSPRYKVAKRGQDVALRCDPISGHVSLFWYQQALGQGPEFLTYFQNEAQLDKSGLPSDRFFAERPEGSVSTLKIQRTQQEDSAVYLCASSRGTSGIQFFGPGTRLTVL.

This clone occurred a few times. This rearrangement joins TRBV2 to TRBJ2-3, with D possibly TRBD1 on 5 matching bases. Trimming stripped 10 bases from V and 6 bases from J, with 11 bases between. Germline V gene data show CDR1 as SNHLY and CDR2 as FYNNEI. The CDR3 runs 11 residues. The chain's CDR3 is CATIKGDTQYF. The CDR3 nucleotides are TGTGCCACCATTAAGGGGGATACGCAGTATTTT.

This clone was seen once. The chain combines TRBV18 with TRBJ2-7; 9 bases line up with TRBD1. The germline gives CDR1 KGHSH, CDR2 LQKENI. Trimming at V came to 6 bases and at J to 2 bases, leaving 11 bases not matched to a gene. The CDR3 contains 16 residues. CDR3 protein: CASSPGQGLRAYEQYF. In nucleotides, the CDR3 is TGTGCCAGCTCGCCGGGACAGGGTTTAAGGGCCTACGAGCAGTACTTC.

The V gene is TRBV30, the J gene TRBJ1-1; TRBD1 might be the D (5 bases). Germline V lookup: CDR1 GTSNPN, CDR2 SVGIG (reference sequence). V dropped 2 bases and J dropped 3 bases, with 7 bases sitting between them. This CDR3 has 12 amino acids. DNA for the CDR3: TGTGCCTGGAGTTGGGGCTACACTGAAGCTTTCTTT. It codes for CAWSWGYTEAFF.

The rearrangement links TRBV18 to TRBJ1-1; no definite D call. Germline CDR1 and CDR2: KGHSH and LQKENI. V dropped 1 base and J dropped 6 bases, with 15 bases sitting between them. This CDR3 contains 15 residues. The DNA of the CDR3 is TGTGCCAGCTCACCACGGTCCCTAGATATAGCTGAAGCTTTCTTT. This translates into CASSPRSLDIAEAFF.

The chain joins TRBV7-2 to TRBJ2-1; a weak D match, TRBD1 (6 bases). Germline V CDR1 and CDR2: SGHTA, FQGNSA. The germline V and J ends were trimmed by 5 bases and 7 bases, with 18 bases remaining between them. The length of the CDR3 is 15 residues. CDR3 in DNA: TGTGCCAGCAGCCCCCACAGGGTAATGGTTAATGAGCAGTTCTTC. Encoded protein: CASSPHRVMVNEQFF.

This clone is a singleton in its sample. This chain connects TRBV6-2 or TRBV6-3 to TRBJ2-1, with a tentative D call TRBD2 (6 bases). CDR1 and CDR2 (germline): MNHEY, SVGEGT. The CDR3 sequence is 14 residues long. V lost 5 bases and J lost 3, with 11 bases in between. The CDR3 sequence is CASSLPGDYNEQFF. CDR3 DNA: TGTGCCAGCAGTCTCCCGGGGGACTACAATGAGCAGTTCTTC.

J is TRBJ2-7 and V is TRBV14, with TRBD2 matching 11 bases. This CDR3 has 15 residues. Unmatched junction bases numbered 5, after V lost 4 bases and J lost 3 bases. Germline V lookup: CDR1 SGHDN, CDR2 FVKESK. CDR3 region: CASSLLLAGVYEQYF. The DNA of the CDR3 is TGTGCCAGCAGCCTACTACTAGCGGGAGTCTACGAGCAGTACTTC.

This clone has a single count. The V call is TRBV19, the J call TRBJ1-4, with TRBD1 matching over 10 bases. Per germline, CDR1 LNHDA and CDR2 SQIVND (reference sequence). The CDR3 consists of 12 residues. V dropped 6 bases and J dropped 8; count of bases not matched to a gene: 0. Written as DNA, the CDR3 is TGTGCCAGTAGGACAGGGGGCGAAAAACTGTTTTTT. Translated, it gives CASRTGGEKLFF. The variable domain in full, with the rest retrieved from reference TRBV19 and TRBJ1-4, is DGGITQSPKYLFRKEGQNVTLSCEQNLNHDAMYWYRQDPGQGLRLIYYSQIVNDFQKGDIAEGYSVSREKKESFPLTVTSAQKNPTAFYLCASRTGGEKLFFGSGTQLSVL.